The T cell receptor beta chain described here comes from a study of shared clonotypes between healthy human individuals. Naive CD8 populations comprised CD45RO-negative cells positively selected for CCR7, excluding terminally differentiated effector memory CD45RA+ cells. This clone appeared a single time. Other DNA sequences within the sample encode an identical CDR3. This CDR3 contains 12 residues. CDR1 is PRHDT, CDR2 FYEKMQ, per germline (reference sequence). The V and J ends lost 0 bases and 5 bases respectively, with 4 bases between them. Some clones are missing from TCRdb's copy, which holds only in-frame ones; the method was immunoSEQ multiplex PCR. The sample holds nearly 600,000 clones, about 95% seen once.

The TCR comes from a woman in her 30s in good health. This chain joins TRBV13 and TRBJ2-5; D gene uncertain. Sequencing used naive CD8+ T cells sorted from blood. Here the CDR3 DNA reads TGTGCCAGCAGCTTAGGGAGGGAGACCCAGTACTTC. Translated: CASSLGRETQYF.